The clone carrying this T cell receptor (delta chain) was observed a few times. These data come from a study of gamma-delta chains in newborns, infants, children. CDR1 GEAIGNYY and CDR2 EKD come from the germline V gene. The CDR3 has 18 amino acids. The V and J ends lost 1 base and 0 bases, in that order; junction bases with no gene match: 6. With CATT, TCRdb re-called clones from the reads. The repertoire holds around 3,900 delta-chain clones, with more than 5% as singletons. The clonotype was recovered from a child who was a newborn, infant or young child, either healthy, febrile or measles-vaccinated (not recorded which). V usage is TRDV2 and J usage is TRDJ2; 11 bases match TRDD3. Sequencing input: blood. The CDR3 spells CACDTLLGDKALTAQLFF. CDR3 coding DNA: TGTGCCTGTGACACGCTACTGGGGGATAAGGCTTTGACAGCACAACTCTTCTTT.